This T cell receptor (beta chain) emerged from a study of shared clonotypes between healthy human individuals. CDR3 length: 13 residues. Trimming left V 1 base short and J 6 bases short, with 7 bases between. The germline CDR1 and CDR2 sequences are SEHNR and FQNEAQ (reference sequence). Method: immunoSEQ multiplex PCR; TCRdb's copy keeps in-frame clones and lacks some. Found here are approximately 500,000 clones, over 60% of them singletons; the top ten hold approximately 12%. Unsorted samples drew genomic DNA from 100 million or so PBMCs. The rearrangement links TRBV7-9 to TRBJ2-1; D is possibly TRBD2 (5 bases). This receptor was taken from a woman between 40 and 55 years old in good health. Some clones in this sample may be carry-over from other donors' samples. Sequenced: PBMCs. The CDR3 loop reads CASSLGGINEQFF. The CDR3 DNA is TGTGCCAGCAGCTTAGGAGGGATCAATGAGCAGTTCTTC. Supplemented by reference TRBV7-9 and TRBJ2-1, the full variable domain reads DTGVSQNPRHKITKRGQNVTFRCDPISEHNRLYWYRQTLGQGPEFLTYFQNEAQLEKSRLLSDRFSAERPKGSFSTLEIQRTEQGDSAMYLCASSLGGINEQFFGPGTRLTVL.